The 26 T cell receptor beta chains in this list originate from one sample, sequenced in a study of blood T cell repertoires in COVID-19. The method was immunoSEQ multiplex PCR; TCRdb's version includes in-frame clones alone and lacks a portion of them. This table holds about 250,000 clones, roughly 84% found once. The material sequenced was peripheral blood. These receptors originate from a woman aged 40 to 50 who had recovered from COVID-19.

The chain carries TRBV9 and TRBJ2-1; the match to TRBD2 covers 12 bases. Germline V gives CDR1 SGDLS, CDR2 YYNGEE. CDR3 length: 16 amino acids. Unmatched junction bases numbered 14, after V lost 4 bases and J lost 12 bases. Here the CDR3 reads CASSHTSGGPNGWQFF. The DNA for the CDR3 is TGTGCCAGCAGCCACACTAGCGGGGGGCCCAATGGGTGGCAGTTCTTC.

The rearrangement links TRBV9 to TRBJ1-3; D uncertain. V was clipped by 3 bases and J by 3 bases, with 10 bases between them. The V gene's germline CDR1 is SGDLS and CDR2 YYNGEE. This CDR3 region has 14 residues. DNA of the CDR3: TGTGCCAGCAGCGCAATTTCTAATGGAAACACCATATATTTT. Residues: CASSAISNGNTIYF. The full variable domain, rest sourced from reference TRBV9 and TRBJ1-3, is DSGVTQTPKHLITATGQRVTLRCSPRSGDLSVYWYQQSLDQGLQFLIQYYNGEERAKGNILERFSAQQFPDLHSELNLSSLELGDSALYFCASSAISNGNTIYFGEGSWLTVV.

The sample holds one count of this clone. The V call is TRBV9, the J call TRBJ1-2, with 8 bases lining up with TRBD1. This CDR3 has 15 residues. V shed 3 bases and J 4 bases; nucleotides not matched to a gene: 8. Germline assignment: CDR1 SGDLS and CDR2 YYNGEE. In DNA, the CDR3 is TGTGCCAGCAGCGAGGGCAGGGGGCGCAGCTATGGCTACACCTTC. As protein: CASSEGRGRSYGYTF.

A single count supports this clone. V is TRBV11-3 and J is TRBJ1-3; no clear D gene. This CDR3 is 15 amino acids long. Germline CDR1 is SGHNT and CDR2 is YENEEA. Deletions cut 5 bases from V and 1 base from J, with 12 bases between. The CDR3 sequence: CASSPHGESGNTIYF. CDR3 coding DNA: TGTGCCAGCAGCCCGCACGGGGAATCTGGAAACACCATATATTTT. The full variable domain, its missing parts supplied by reference TRBV11-3 and TRBJ1-3, is EAGVVQSPRYKIIEKKQPVAFWCNPISGHNTLYWYLQNLGQGPELLIRYENEEAVDDSQLPKDRFSAERLKGVDSTLKIQPAELGDSAVYLCASSPHGESGNTIYFGEGSWLTVV.

The chain uses TRBV10-3 and TRBJ1-5, with TRBD1 matching 9 bases. CDR1 ENHRY and CDR2 SYGVKD come from the germline V gene. The CDR3 runs to 16 residues. With V trimmed by 3 bases and J by 1 base, 4 bases remained unmatched. The CDR3 loop reads CAISDRQGVSNQPQHF. The CDR3 bases are TGTGCCATCAGTGACCGACAGGGGGTGAGCAATCAGCCCCAGCATTTT.

V usage is TRBV2 and J usage is TRBJ1-1; D is uncertain. The CDR3 loop spans 11 amino acids. V was cut by 6 bases and J by 3 bases, with 5 bases left in between. Germline assignment: CDR1 SNHLY and CDR2 FYNNEI. In DNA, the CDR3 is TGTGCCAGCAGGGGAGACACTGAAGCTTTCTTT. As protein: CASRGDTEAFF.

J is TRBJ2-1 and V is TRBV7-2; D is possibly TRBD2 (6 bases). The V gene's germline CDR1 is SGHTA and CDR2 FQGNSA. With 2 bases removed from V and 9 bases from J, the gap between germline ends came to 14 bases. CDR3 length: 14 residues. In DNA, the CDR3 is TGTGCCAGCAGCTTATTCGGGGGACCCAGTGAGCAGTTCTTC. The encoded protein is CASSLFGGPSEQFF.

This sequence joins TRBV13 and TRBJ2-1, with D possibly TRBD2 on 5 matching bases. The CDR3 totals 17 residues. V shed 4 bases and J shed 9 bases, with 25 bases lying between them. Germline assignment: CDR1 PRHDT and CDR2 FYEKMQ (reference sequence). The CDR3 DNA follows: TGTGCCAGCAGCTCAGCCTCCTGGACTCCCCCCCTCCCTGAGCAGTTCTTC. Translating gives CASSSASWTPPLPEQFF.

This clone was detected only once. The chain links TRBV28 to TRBJ2-7; no definite D call. V shed 4 bases and J shed 0 bases, with 10 bases lying between them. The germline CDR1 and CDR2 sequences are MDHEN and SYDVKM. The CDR3 sequence is 14 residues long. The CDR3 protein is CASSYSVGSYEQYF. The DNA of the CDR3 is TGTGCCAGCAGTTATTCGGTTGGCTCCTACGAGCAGTACTTC. The complete variable domain, with remaining parts taken from reference TRBV28 and TRBJ2-7, reads DVKVTQSSRYLVKRTGEKVFLECVQDMDHENMFWYRQDPGLGLRLIYFSYDVKMKEKGDIPEGYSVSREKKERFSLILESASTNQTSMYLCASSYSVGSYEQYFGPGTRLTVT.

CDR3 residues: CASSLYSNTEAFF. The CDR3 DNA follows: TGTGCCAGCAGCTTATACAGTAACACTGAAGCTTTCTTT. This chain links TRBV7-2 with TRBJ1-1, with D uncertain. The CDR3 spans 13 residues. CDR1 and CDR2 from the germline V gene are SGHTA and FQGNSA. Trimming removed 2 bases at V and 2 bases at J, with 6 bases between.

The chain is built from TRBV6-5 and TRBJ2-2; 7 bases line up with TRBD2. CDR1 is MNHEY and CDR2 is SVGAGI in the germline V gene. The ends lost 6 bases at V and 6 bases at J; junction bases unmatched: 4. This CDR3 spans 13 amino acids. CDR3 in amino acids: CASRSGVAGELFF. The CDR3 DNA is TGTGCCAGCAGGAGCGGGGTGGCCGGGGAGCTGTTTTTT.

The chain links TRBV28 to TRBJ1-2; possibly TRBD1 for D (6 bases). Germline CDR1 and CDR2: MDHEN and SYDVKM. This CDR3 comprises 16 residues. The germline V and J ends were trimmed by 10 bases and 4 bases, with 25 bases remaining between them. CDR3 amino acids: CAIQRRPGTLRYGYTF. The CDR3 region has the DNA TGTGCCATCCAACGACGGCCCGGGACACTTCGCTATGGCTACACCTTC.

This clone was counted a single time. This chain joins TRBV28 and TRBJ2-7; D may be TRBD2 (7 bases). The CDR3 contains 14 residues. The ends were cut back, 3 bases at V and 3 bases at J, with 12 bases in the middle. CDR1 is MDHEN, CDR2 SYDVKM, per germline. The CDR3 spells CASSFRGDYYEQYF. CDR3 DNA: TGTGCCAGCAGTTTTAGGGGGGACTACTACGAGCAGTACTTC.

A single count supports this clone. This chain connects TRBV21-1 to TRBJ2-2; no check of the table's D call, TRBD2, against the DNA was made. TRBV21-1 is flagged as a pseudogene. The CDR3 extends over 16 amino acids. CDR3 nucleotides: TGTGCCAGCAGCAACCGAATCGCCCGGGGGGCCGGGGAGCTGTTTTTT. Its translation: CASSNRIARGAGELFF.

This clone was seen more than once but under ten times. The V gene is TRBV24-1, the J gene TRBJ2-2; 7 nucleotides line up with TRBD2. CDR3 size: 16 residues. Germline V gene sequence: CDR1 KGHDR, CDR2 SFDVKD. After removal of 3 bases from V and 6 bases from J, the junction contained 9 bases not matched to a gene. The CDR3, as DNA: TGTGCCACCAGTGATGGCGAAGGACTAGTACCCGGGGAGCTGTTTTTT. Translating gives CATSDGEGLVPGELFF.

The chain has TRBV5-4 and TRBJ1-6; TRBD1 is a possible D gene (6 bases). The V end was cut by 0 bases, the J end by 10 bases, with 11 bases between. Germline values: CDR1 SGHNT, CDR2 YYREEE (reference sequence). The CDR3 has 14 amino acids. The CDR3 loop is CASSLAQGSSPLHF. CDR3 nucleotide sequence: TGTGCCAGCAGCTTGGCACAGGGCAGCTCACCCCTCCACTTT.

The chain's CDR3 is CATNRGSNQPQHF. CDR3 bases: TGTGCCACCAACAGGGGCAGCAATCAGCCCCAGCATTTT. The rearrangement joins TRBV24-1 to TRBJ1-5; 7 nucleotides agree with TRBD1. The CDR3 extends over 13 amino acids. The V gene end was trimmed by 8 bases and the J gene end by 1 base; junction bases not matched to a gene: 1. Germline CDR1 KGHDR, CDR2 SFDVKD.

The chain carries TRBV6-1 and TRBJ1-5, with no clear D. Germline V CDR1 and CDR2: MNHNS, SASEGT. The CDR3 extends over 15 amino acids. V was pared by 1 base and J by 3 bases, with 10 bases between. The CDR3 spells CASSEGQVNNQPQHF. As DNA, the CDR3 is TGTGCCAGCAGTGAAGGCCAGGTTAACAATCAGCCCCAGCATTTT.

V is TRBV2 and J is TRBJ1-2; D perhaps matches TRBD1 (5 bases). Trimming left V 7 bases short and J 4 bases short, with 10 bases between. Per the germline V gene, CDR1 is SNHLY and CDR2 is FYNNEI. CDR3 length: 12 amino acids. The CDR3 is CASTRAIYGYTF. CDR3 in DNA: TGTGCCAGCACCAGGGCGATCTATGGCTACACCTTC. Based on the CDR3 plus reference TRBV2 and TRBJ1-2, the full variable domain is EPEVTQTPSHQVTQMGQEVILRCVPISNHLYFYWYRQILGQKVEFLVSFYNNEISEKSEIFDDQFSVERPDGSNFTLKIRSTKLEDSAMYFCASTRAIYGYTFGSGTRLTVV.

This chain joins TRBV6-5 and TRBJ1-1; tentative D call: TRBD1 (5 bases). Germline CDR1 reads MNHEY; CDR2 reads SVGAGI. The CDR3 totals 11 residues. Trimming took 8 bases from V and 9 from J, leaving 13 bases between them. For the CDR3, the DNA is TGTGCCAGCGGCCCAGGGAAAAAAGCTTTCTTT. Translated: CASGPGKKAFF.

This chain links TRBV29-1 with TRBJ2-7; 10 bases line up with TRBD1. With V trimmed by 7 bases and J by 2 bases, 5 bases remained unmatched. This CDR3 is built from 13 residues. Per the germline V gene, CDR1 is SQVTM and CDR2 is ANQGSEA. CDR3 loop: CSASGTGAYEQYF. The CDR3 DNA is TGCAGCGCTTCCGGGACAGGGGCCTACGAGCAGTACTTC.

The genes are TRBV6-5 and TRBJ1-1; 8 bases map to TRBD1. The junction had 6 bases not matched to a gene; V was cut back by 0 bases and J by 3 bases. From germline, CDR1 is MNHEY and CDR2 SVGAGI. This CDR3 has 16 residues. CDR3 residues: CASSYSHEQGDTEAFF. The DNA of the CDR3 is TGTGCCAGCAGTTACTCGCATGAACAGGGGGACACTGAAGCTTTCTTT.

The J gene is TRBJ1-1, the V gene TRBV6-6; D not resolved. V lost 6 bases to trimming and J lost 5 bases, with 10 bases between them. This CDR3 is 12 amino acids long. Per the germline V gene, CDR1 is MNHNY and CDR2 is SVGAGI (reference sequence). CDR3 nucleotides: TGTGCCAGCAGGTCTGGAGCTACTGAAGCTTTCTTT. The encoded protein is CASRSGATEAFF.

CDR3 region: CASSFTSADTQYF. CDR3 in DNA: TGTGCCAGCAGCTTTACTAGCGCAGATACGCAGTATTTT. The chain couples TRBV5-4 to TRBJ2-3; TRBD2 matches 7 bases. The CDR3 runs 13 residues. V lost 2 bases to trimming and J lost 4 bases; unmatched junction nucleotides: 1. The V gene's germline CDR1 is SGHNT and CDR2 YYREEE (reference sequence).

The chain recombines TRBV28 with TRBJ1-5; 8 bases line up with TRBD1. The junction had 8 bases not matched to a gene; V was cut back by 3 bases and J by 7 bases. Germline V gene lookup returns CDR1 MDHEN and CDR2 SYDVKM. The CDR3 is made up of 15 amino acids. The CDR3 DNA reads as TGTGCCAGCAGTTTGCGACAGGGGTCGGGGCAGCCCCAGCATTTT. Amino acids: CASSLRQGSGQPQHF.

This clone was picked up one time. This sequence joins TRBV2 and TRBJ1-2; tentative D call: TRBD1 (6 bases). The germline gives CDR1 SNHLY, CDR2 FYNNEI. The V end lost 6 bases, the J end lost 1 base, and 15 bases lay between the germline ends. CDR3 length: 15 amino acids. CDR3: CASRSPPGVNYGYTF. CDR3 nucleotides: TGTGCCAGCAGATCACCCCCAGGGGTTAACTATGGCTACACCTTC.